A single T cell receptor beta chain is shown here with its context. This CDR3 region has 17 residues. CDR1 SNHLY and CDR2 FYNNEI come from the germline V gene. V was clipped by 7 bases and J by 3 bases, with 22 bases between them. The sample originates from a study of patients and donors after allogeneic stem cell transplantation. TCRdb re-analysed the RT-PCR reads in MiXCR, keeping a single row per CDR3 protein. Among about 88,000 distinct CDR3 sequences, approximately 49% were seen once, and the ten largest hold 50% to 75%. The V call is TRBV2, the J call TRBJ2-1; perhaps D is TRBD1 or TRBD2 (5 bases each). Input material: blood, either unsorted or a sorted T cell fraction (not recorded which). The receptor comes from a human donor who was either an allogeneic HSCT recipient or a stem cell or donor lymphocyte infusion donor (not recorded which). It is not recorded whose cells these are; they may come from a transplant donor. The CDR3 DNA follows: TGTGCCAGCATTCTTTCCCGGGACCGCAGAAACTACAATGAGCAGTTCTTC. This sequence encodes CASILSRDRRNYNEQFF. The variable domain in full, completed from reference TRBV2 and TRBJ2-1, reads EPEVTQTPSHQVTQMGQEVILRCVPISNHLYFYWYRQILGQKVEFLVSFYNNEISEKSEIFDDQFSVERPDGSNFTLKIRSTKLEDSAMYFCASILSRDRRNYNEQFFGPGTRLTVL.